This TCR beta chain was captured by sequencing in a study of control samples from healthy donors and cancer patients. Clones were read by immunoSEQ multiplex PCR, and TCRdb kept only the in-frame ones, dropping some. The sample gives 45,000 to 60,000 clones, 94% of which show up once; 3% to 4% is in the top ten. The CDR3 runs to 13 residues. V shed 1 base and J shed 7 bases, with 5 bases lying between them. Germline-derived CDR1 and CDR2 are LGHDT and YNNKEL (reference sequence). Sequenced sample: blood. This TCR was recovered from a man aged 30-40 years in good health. V is TRBV3-1 (or the pseudogene TRBV3-2) and J is TRBJ1-6, with D uncertain. In nucleotides, the CDR3 is TGTGCCAGCAGCCAAGCTCCGAATTCACCCCTCCACTTT. It encodes CASSQAPNSPLHF.